This entry lists 31 T cell receptor beta chains sequenced from one sample in a study of patients and donors after allogeneic stem cell transplantation. Via MiXCR, TCRdb re-called the RT-PCR reads, giving one row per CDR3 protein. The sample holds 100,000 to 120,000 distinct CDR3 sequences; over 30% are singletons and the top ten take around 30%. Sequenced material: blood, either unsorted or a sorted T cell fraction (not recorded which). Receptors originate from a human donor who was either an allogeneic HSCT recipient or a stem cell or donor lymphocyte infusion donor (not recorded which). It is not recorded whose cells these are; they may come from a transplant donor.

This chain uses TRBV9 with TRBJ2-1; D gene ambiguous. In germline, CDR1 is SGDLS, CDR2 YYNGEE. The CDR3 sequence is 14 residues long. Trimming stripped 0 bases from V and 8 bases from J, with 12 bases between. CDR3 sequence: CASSVGRGWDEQFF. The CDR3, as DNA: TGTGCCAGCAGCGTAGGAAGAGGTTGGGATGAGCAGTTCTTC. The whole variable domain, filled in from reference TRBV9 and TRBJ2-1, reads DSGVTQTPKHLITATGQRVTLRCSPRSGDLSVYWYQQSLDQGLQFLIQYYNGEERAKGNILERFSAQQFPDLHSELNLSSLELGDSALYFCASSVGRGWDEQFFGPGTRLTVL.

This clonotype was seen a few times. This rearrangement joins TRBV12-3 or TRBV12-4 to TRBJ1-5; 7 nucleotides match TRBD1. V dropped 6 bases and J dropped 7; count of bases not matched to a gene: 3. This CDR3 is 12 amino acids long. The CDR3 nucleotides read TGTGCCAGCAGGGGACAGTCCCAGCCCCAGCATTTT. Translating gives CASRGQSQPQHF.

This clonotype occurred many times. The gene calls are TRBV6-5 and TRBJ1-1; the D gene is possibly TRBD1 (6 bases). V lost 7 bases, J lost 0 bases, and 12 bases lay in between. The CDR3 covers 14 residues. CDR1 is MNHEY and CDR2 is SVGAGI in the germline V gene. In DNA, the CDR3 is TGTGCCAGCAAGCCACAGGGTTTGAACACTGAAGCTTTCTTT. This encodes CASKPQGLNTEAFF.

This rearrangement joins TRBV3-1 to TRBJ1-1; TRBD1 is a possible D gene (6 bases). Trimming shortened V by 4 bases and J by 5 bases, and 11 bases separated the two germline ends. This CDR3 has 13 residues. The germline V gene has CDR1 LGHDT and CDR2 YNNKEL (reference sequence). CDR3 DNA sequence: TGTGCCAGCAGCCGGAGAGGGGGAACTGAAGCTTTCTTT. It is translated as CASSRRGGTEAFF. Full variable domain (outside the CDR3, taken from reference TRBV3-1 and TRBJ1-1): DTAVSQTPKYLVTQMGNDKSIKCEQNLGHDTMYWYKQDSKKFLKIMFSYNNKELIINETVPNRFSPKSPDKAHLNLHINSLELGDSAVYFCASSRRGGTEAFFGQGTRLTVV.

The chain is built from TRBV20-1 and TRBJ1-1; D is possibly TRBD1 (6 bases). V lost 3 bases and J lost 1, with 12 bases in between. CDR1 is DFQATT and CDR2 is SNEGSKA in the germline V gene (reference sequence). This CDR3 has 14 residues. The DNA for the CDR3 is TGCAGTGCTAGCCCCGGCAGGGGGAACACTGAAGCTTTCTTT. Its protein product is CSASPGRGNTEAFF.

The chain carries TRBV9 and TRBJ2-1; 9 nucleotides line up with TRBD2. The CDR3 loop spans 18 amino acids. Losses at the gene ends were 1 base for V and 0 bases for J; bases not matched to a gene: 8. Germline CDR1 and CDR2: SGDLS and YYNGEE. In DNA, the CDR3 is TGTGCCAGCAGCGTAAGGCTAGCGGGATCAAGCTCCTACAATGAGCAGTTCTTC. Translated, it gives CASSVRLAGSSSYNEQFF. Supplemented by reference TRBV9 and TRBJ2-1, the full variable domain reads DSGVTQTPKHLITATGQRVTLRCSPRSGDLSVYWYQQSLDQGLQFLIQYYNGEERAKGNILERFSAQQFPDLHSELNLSSLELGDSALYFCASSVRLAGSSSYNEQFFGPGTRLTVL.

This clonotype has only a few counts. The rearrangement uses TRBV20-1 and TRBJ1-2; possibly TRBD1 for D (6 bases). In germline, CDR1 is DFQATT, CDR2 SNEGSKA (reference sequence). Trimming left V 1 base short and J 5 bases short, with 14 bases between. The CDR3 totals 14 residues. The CDR3 reads CSARVSGAIYGYTF. The CDR3 coding sequence is TGCAGTGCTAGAGTTTCAGGGGCGATTTATGGCTACACCTTC.

The table lists this clonotype with a few counts. V usage is TRBV9 and J usage is TRBJ1-2; no firm D call. Germline V gene sequence: CDR1 SGDLS, CDR2 YYNGEE. V gave up 0 bases and J gave up 0 bases, with 9 bases separating them. The CDR3 is made up of 15 amino acids. The CDR3 here is CASSVGQTSNYGYTF. For the CDR3, the DNA is TGTGCCAGCAGCGTAGGGCAGACTTCTAACTATGGCTACACCTTC. Full variable domain (rest looked up from reference TRBV9 and TRBJ1-2): DSGVTQTPKHLITATGQRVTLRCSPRSGDLSVYWYQQSLDQGLQFLIQYYNGEERAKGNILERFSAQQFPDLHSELNLSSLELGDSALYFCASSVGQTSNYGYTFGSGTRLTVV.

This sequence joins TRBV20-1 and TRBJ1-1; D not certain. Trimming removed 3 bases at V and 11 bases at J, with 16 bases between. CDR1 DFQATT and CDR2 SNEGSKA come from the germline V gene (reference sequence). This CDR3 is built from 12 residues. The CDR3 DNA follows: TGCAGTGCTAGGTTTTATAAGCGGTACGCTTTCTTT. Residues: CSARFYKRYAFF.

In this sample, this clonotype turned up a few times. V gene TRBV29-1 combines with J gene TRBJ2-3, with TRBD2 identical over 7 bases. This CDR3 is built from 15 residues. Per germline, CDR1 SQVTM and CDR2 ANQGSEA. The ends lost 4 bases at V and 6 bases at J; junction bases unmatched: 13. CDR3 nucleotides: TGCAGCGTTGTAAAAAGCGGGAAGGTTGGGGATACGCAGTATTTT. Residues: CSVVKSGKVGDTQYF.

This clonotype was detected a few times. The chain is built from TRBV2 and TRBJ1-5; D uncertain. Per the germline V gene, CDR1 is SNHLY and CDR2 is FYNNEI. This CDR3 contains 12 residues. Trimming removed 6 bases at V and 8 bases at J, with 11 bases between. The CDR3 DNA sequence: TGTGCCAGCAGACCATTGGGGAAGCCCCAGCATTTT. This encodes CASRPLGKPQHF.

The chain joins TRBV4-3 to TRBJ2-1, with D uncertain. Germline CDR1 is LGHNA and CDR2 is YSLEER. V lost 0 bases and J lost 2, with 17 bases in between. The CDR3 runs to 18 residues. The CDR3 here is CASSQEARGEGAYNEQFF. The CDR3, as DNA: TGCGCCAGCAGCCAAGAAGCCCGAGGAGAAGGAGCCTACAATGAGCAGTTCTTC.

The CDR3 nucleotides read TGTGCCAGCTCACGAGGACAGGGTGAAAAACTGTTTTTT. Encoded protein: CASSRGQGEKLFF. The J gene is TRBJ1-4, the V gene TRBV18; TRBD1 agrees at 8 bases. The V gene's germline CDR1 is KGHSH and CDR2 LQKENI. This CDR3 is 13 amino acids long. The V gene end was trimmed by 4 bases and the J gene end by 7 bases; junction bases not matched to a gene: 2.

The CDR3 DNA reads TGTGCCAGCTCATCCGCCCCGAATCAGCCCCAGCATTTT. Its protein is CASSSAPNQPQHF. The V call is TRBV18, the J call TRBJ1-5; D uncertain. From germline, CDR1 is KGHSH and CDR2 LQKENI. This CDR3 contains 13 residues. Deletions cut 5 bases from V and 4 bases from J, with 9 bases between.

V and J are TRBV5-1 and TRBJ1-1, with D unresolved. The CDR3 is made up of 13 amino acids. Germline values: CDR1 SGHRS, CDR2 YFSETQ. With 4 bases removed from V and 0 bases from J, the gap between germline ends came to 7 bases. CDR3 protein: CASSERVNTEAFF. The CDR3 DNA reads TGCGCCAGCAGCGAAAGGGTGAACACTGAAGCTTTCTTT.

This clonotype was seen a handful of times. V and J are TRBV28 and TRBJ2-7, with TRBD1 matching 7 bases. Per the germline V gene, CDR1 is MDHEN and CDR2 is SYDVKM. Germline trimming cut 2 bases from V and 4 bases from J; bases unmatched to any gene: 8. The CDR3 is 15 amino acids. As DNA, the CDR3 is TGTGCCAGCAGTTTAGCAGACAGGGCATCTTACGAGCAGTACTTC. Translating it yields CASSLADRASYEQYF.

This chain uses TRBV29-1 with TRBJ2-4, with TRBD2 as a possible D gene (5 bases). The CDR3 totals 13 residues. Germline CDR1 reads SQVTM; CDR2 reads ANQGSEA. The V end was cut by 6 bases, the J end by 7 bases, with 16 bases between. This CDR3 is CSVQGLAGNIQYF. The CDR3 bases are TGCAGCGTCCAAGGGCTAGCTGGGAACATTCAGTACTTC. Complete variable domain (other parts from reference TRBV29-1 and TRBJ2-4): SAVISQKPSRDICQRGTSLTIQCQVDSQVTMMFWYRQQPGQSLTLIATANQGSEATYESGFVIDKFPISRPNLTFSTLTVSNMSPEDSSIYLCSVQGLAGNIQYFGAGTRLSVL.

The chain joins TRBV4-3 to TRBJ2-1; D might be TRBD2 (6 bases). Trimming left V 1 base short and J 2 bases short, with 12 bases between. The CDR3 is 16 residues long. Germline CDR1 is LGHNA and CDR2 is YSLEER. CDR3 DNA: TGCGCCAGCAGCCAAGGGGCGGGGATTCCCTACAATGAGCAGTTCTTC. Translating it yields CASSQGAGIPYNEQFF.

This clonotype was recorded a few times. This rearrangement joins TRBV16 to TRBJ1-1, with D maybe TRBD1 (6 bases). In germline, CDR1 is KGHSY, CDR2 FQNENV. CDR3 size: 13 residues. Trimming took off 4 bases at V and 6 bases at J, with 12 bases between the two ends. The CDR3 DNA is TGTGCCAGCAGCCTTGGACAGCGCCCTGAAGCTTTCTTT. Its translation: CASSLGQRPEAFF.

This clonotype was seen repeatedly, ten times or more. The CDR3 DNA is TGTGCCAGCTCGCCGGGACAGGACCTCTATGGCTACACCTTC. Translating it yields CASSPGQDLYGYTF. The chain employs TRBV18 and TRBJ1-2, with TRBD1 matching 8 bases. The CDR3 runs 14 residues. V lost 6 bases to trimming and J lost 4 bases; unmatched junction nucleotides: 7. Germline values: CDR1 KGHSH, CDR2 LQKENI.

This clonotype was observed a few times. The gene calls are TRBV20-1 and TRBJ2-1; 10 bases are a match to TRBD2. CDR1 and CDR2 (germline): DFQATT, SNEGSKA (reference sequence). The CDR3 runs to 14 residues. The V segment lost 5 bases and the J segment 4 bases; nucleotides outside the gene matches: 5. The CDR3 DNA reads as TGCAGTGCTGAAGCGGGAGGGCCTTACAATGAGCAGTTCTTC. Translated: CSAEAGGPYNEQFF.

V gene TRBV12-3 or TRBV12-4 combines with J gene TRBJ1-2; 7 nucleotides match TRBD1. The trim removed 5 bases at V and 8 bases at J, leaving 14 bases unmatched. The CDR3 runs 15 residues. This CDR3 reads CASSAQLGQGEGYTF. CDR3 nucleotide sequence: TGTGCCAGCAGTGCTCAATTGGGGCAGGGGGAAGGCTACACCTTC.

This clonotype has more than one count but fewer than ten. The genes are TRBV12-3 or TRBV12-4 and TRBJ1-6; D not certain. The CDR3 contains 14 residues. The germline V and J ends were trimmed by 5 bases and 6 bases, with 11 bases remaining between them. The CDR3 bases are TGTGCCAGCAGTAGAGGGCGTCTTAATTCACCCCTCCACTTT. Translated: CASSRGRLNSPLHF.

The chain combines TRBV6-2 or TRBV6-3 with TRBJ1-2; TRBD1 matches 9 bases. The CDR3 contains 16 residues. Looked up from germline, CDR1 is MNHEY and CDR2 is SVGEGT. The J segment lost 3 bases and the V segment lost 4 bases, leaving 9 bases of the junction unmatched. The CDR3 sequence is CASSSDRGERDYGYTF. The CDR3, as DNA: TGTGCCAGCAGTTCGGACAGGGGCGAAAGGGACTATGGCTACACCTTC.

This clonotype was counted between two and nine times. V and J are TRBV5-4 and TRBJ2-3, with D perhaps matching TRBD1 or TRBD2 (5 bases each). Germline values: CDR1 SGHNT, CDR2 YYREEE (reference sequence). V lost 0 bases to trimming and J lost 2 bases, with 13 bases between them. This CDR3 has 16 residues. The CDR3 DNA follows: TGTGCCAGCAGCTTGGCCTTGGGACGGATCACAGATACGCAGTATTTT. As protein: CASSLALGRITDTQYF. The full variable domain, in which reference TRBV5-4 and TRBJ2-3 provide the parts outside the CDR3, is ETGVTQSPTHLIKTRGQQVTLRCSSQSGHNTVSWYQQALGQGPQFIFQYYREEENGRGNFPPRFSGLQFPNYSSELNVNALELDDSALYLCASSLALGRITDTQYFGPGTRLTVL.

The chain uses TRBV6-2 or TRBV6-3 and TRBJ1-5; D uncertain. Germline V lookup: CDR1 MNHEY, CDR2 SVGEGT. The CDR3 contains 14 residues. The germline V and J ends were trimmed by 2 bases and 0 bases, with 5 bases remaining between them. The CDR3 here is CASSYRYSNQPQHF. The CDR3 DNA sequence: TGTGCCAGCAGTTACAGGTATAGCAATCAGCCCCAGCATTTT.

This clonotype was seen a handful of times. The rearrangement uses TRBV20-1 and TRBJ2-7; D ambiguous. V was clipped by 3 bases and J by 0 bases, with 6 bases between them. CDR3 length: 12 residues. Germline CDR1 and CDR2: DFQATT and SNEGSKA (reference sequence). CDR3 sequence reads: CSASKLSYEQYF. The DNA of the CDR3 is TGCAGTGCTAGTAAACTCTCCTACGAGCAGTACTTC.

This clonotype was counted a few times. V is TRBV4-3 and J is TRBJ2-7; D is uncertain. CDR3 length: 13 residues. Germline CDR1 and CDR2: LGHNA and YSLEER. Trimming took 0 bases from V and 2 from J, leaving 5 bases between them. CDR3 DNA: TGCGCCAGCAGCCAAGATACCCCCTACGAGCAGTACTTC. This codes for CASSQDTPYEQYF.

This clonotype was observed a handful of times. The DNA for the CDR3 is TGTGCCAGCAGCTTAGATGGACAGGGCTATGGCTACACCTTC. It yields the protein CASSLDGQGYGYTF. The rearrangement joins TRBV7-6 to TRBJ1-2; 8 nucleotides match TRBD1. Germline V gene sequence: CDR1 SGHVS, CDR2 FNYEAQ. The CDR3 consists of 14 residues. With 1 base clipped from V and 4 bases from J, the junction kept 2 bases outside the gene matches. The whole variable domain, remainder taken from reference TRBV7-6 and TRBJ1-2, is GAGVSQSPRYKVTKRGQDVALRCDPISGHVSLYWYRQALGQGPEFLTYFNYEAQQDKSGLPNDRFSAERPEGSISTLTIQRTEQRDSAMYRCASSLDGQGYGYTFGSGTRLTVV.

V usage is TRBV20-1 and J usage is TRBJ1-5; TRBD1 might be the D (5 bases). V was pared by 6 bases and J by 2 bases, with 14 bases between. Germline-derived CDR1 and CDR2 are DFQATT and SNEGSKA (reference sequence). The CDR3 extends over 14 amino acids. The DNA for the CDR3 is TGCAGTGCCGGAGACAGTGGGCGCAATCAGCCCCAGCATTTT. This sequence encodes CSAGDSGRNQPQHF.

This clonotype appeared once. V is TRBV15 and J is TRBJ2-1; D unclear. Trimming pared 3 bases from V and 4 bases from J, leaving 10 bases between. CDR1 LNHNV and CDR2 YYDKDF come from the germline V gene (reference sequence). The CDR3 contains 14 residues. The CDR3 loop is CATSSDWSYNEQFF. CDR3 DNA: TGTGCCACCAGCAGCGACTGGTCGTACAATGAGCAGTTCTTC.